The next 5 T cell receptor beta chains were all read from a single sample in a study of T cell repertoires in cytomegalovirus infection. MiXCR, applied by TCRdb to the reads, yields one record per CDR3 protein. The sample shows 90,000 to 110,000 distinct CDR3 sequences, approximately 28% of them seen only once. These receptors are not linked to any known antigen. The input for sequencing was CD8+ T cells from cultured PBMCs, taken from culture after CMV antigen stimulation. The receptors derive from a human donor in good health (CMV status not recorded). Some clones in this sample may be carry-over from other donors' samples.

This clonotype was seen repeatedly, ten times or more. The V call is TRBV7-2, the J call TRBJ2-7, with D perhaps matching TRBD1 or TRBD2 (5 bases each). Germline assignment: CDR1 SGHTA and CDR2 FQGNSA. The CDR3 is 16 residues long. V was clipped by 5 bases and J by 3 bases, with 20 bases between them. The CDR3 loop reads CASSPRLGVINYEQYF. The CDR3, as DNA: TGTGCCAGCAGCCCGAGGCTGGGGGTTATCAACTACGAGCAGTACTTC.

This clonotype was counted between two and nine times. The chain links TRBV20-1 to TRBJ2-1; perhaps TRBD1 as D (5 bases). This CDR3 comprises 15 residues. Per germline, CDR1 DFQATT and CDR2 SNEGSKA (reference sequence). Trimming shortened V by 0 bases and J by 14 bases, and 23 bases separated the two germline ends. The CDR3 DNA reads TGCAGTGCTAGAGATTACGCCAGGGATGGGATTGGAGAGTTCTTC. It encodes CSARDYARDGIGEFF.

The chain combines TRBV6-5 with TRBJ2-3, with D perhaps TRBD1 or TRBD2 (5 bases each). Germline CDR1 MNHEY, CDR2 SVGAGI. Trimming cost V 7 bases and J 2 bases, with 16 bases left between them. The CDR3 has 15 amino acids. The CDR3: CASTWGPGDTDTQYF. CDR3 nucleotide sequence: TGTGCCAGCACCTGGGGACCTGGAGACACAGATACGCAGTATTTT.

This clonotype came up a few times. This chain uses TRBV2 with TRBJ2-7; no reliable D call. Germline V gene lookup returns CDR1 SNHLY and CDR2 FYNNEI. The length of the CDR3 is 14 residues. Deletions cut 7 bases from V and 5 bases from J, with 18 bases between. This CDR3 reads CASTPRTVRDEQYF. CDR3 bases: TGTGCCAGCACCCCCCGGACGGTCAGAGACGAGCAGTACTTC.

This clonotype came up a few times. The rearrangement uses TRBV6-5 and TRBJ2-3; D is perhaps TRBD1 (5 bases). The germline V gene has CDR1 MNHEY and CDR2 SVGAGI. Trimming took off 0 bases at V and 2 bases at J, with 12 bases between the two ends. The length of the CDR3 is 16 residues. CDR3 residues: CASSYSTDGLTDTQYF. CDR3 DNA sequence: TGTGCCAGCAGTTACTCGACAGATGGCCTCACAGATACGCAGTATTTT.